This T cell receptor beta chain was recorded in a study of cytomegalovirus exposure and HLA in healthy donors. Study summary: Tens of millions of unique TCRs from HLA-typed donors were held in an early release of data. Overall study findings and caveats: What a later analysis reportedly showed was that an Asian-associated ancestry cluster had fewer N-insertions than the 666-donor mean. One cluster of highly shared sequence variants probably arose as a sequencing artifact. Looking again later, the authors saw that most CMV-associated TCR beta chains seemed HLA-restricted.

It was with 60 Vbeta and 13 Jbeta primers that the PCR ran. Measured with immunoSEQ multiplex PCR; TCRdb has only the in-frame clones, and not every one. This sample has some 160,000 clones, with about 79% found just once. Germline lookup yields CDR1 LNHDA and CDR2 SQIVND (reference sequence). Trimming at V came to 5 bases and at J to 6 bases, leaving 9 bases not matched to a gene. The CDR3 has 15 amino acids. This clone came up once. Its target is unknown. Specimen: PBMCs. This TCR came from a man aged 50 to 59 in good health and CMV-seropositive. V is TRBV19 and J is TRBJ1-2, with TRBD1 matching 10 bases. CDR3 region: CASSSPGQGPHGYTF. CDR3 nucleotide sequence: TGTGCCAGTAGTTCTCCGGGACAGGGGCCCCATGGCTACACCTTC.